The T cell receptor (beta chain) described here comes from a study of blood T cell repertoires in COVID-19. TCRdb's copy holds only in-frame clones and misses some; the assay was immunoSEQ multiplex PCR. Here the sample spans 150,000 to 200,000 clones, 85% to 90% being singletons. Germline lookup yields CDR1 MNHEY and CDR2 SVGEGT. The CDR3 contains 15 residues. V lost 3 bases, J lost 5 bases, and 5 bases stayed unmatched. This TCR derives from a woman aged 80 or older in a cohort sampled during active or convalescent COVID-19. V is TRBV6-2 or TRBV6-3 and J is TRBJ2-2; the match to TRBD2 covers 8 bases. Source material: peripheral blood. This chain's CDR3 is CASSYLAGGTGELFF. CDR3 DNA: TGTGCCAGCAGTTATCTCGCGGGGGGAACCGGGGAGCTGTTTTTT.